A single sample gave rise to the 3 T cell receptor beta chains below, sequenced in a study of breast tumors, draining lymph nodes, adjacent tissues. Breast cancer patients provided tissue from their axillary draining lymph nodes. TCRdb analysed the multiplex PCR reads with MiXCR anew, one entry per CDR3 protein. Counted here are approximately 190,000 distinct CDR3 sequences, roughly 31% occurring once; the ten biggest clones make up about 4.3%. Sequencing was performed on axillary lymph node tissue. The receptors originated from a female donor with breast cancer. Some clones in this sample may be carry-over from other donors' samples.

The chain couples TRBV7-9 to TRBJ2-3; 16 bases align to TRBD2. Germline values: CDR1 SEHNR, CDR2 FQNEAQ (reference sequence). This CDR3 spans 22 amino acids. Trimming at V came to 5 bases and at J to 6 bases, leaving 23 bases not matched to a gene. The CDR3 DNA reads as TGTGCCAGCAGCCCAGGCGGGGGGGCCCTAGGGACTAGCGGGAGGGGAAGGGATACGCAGTATTTT. Its translation: CASSPGGGALGTSGRGRDTQYF.

In regard to this clonotype: A read error may account for a junction end that differs from germline. The chain combines TRBV7-3 with TRBJ1-2; D perhaps matches TRBD1 (5 bases). CDR1 and CDR2 from the germline V gene are SGHTA and FQGTGA. The CDR3 is 12 amino acids. The CDR3 sequence is CASGLSGGGYTF. DNA of the CDR3: TGTGCCAGCGGCTTAAGTGGGGGTGGCTACACCTTC.

In its sample, this clonotype was seen many times. This sequence joins TRBV13 and TRBJ2-7, with 8 bases lining up with TRBD1. Germline lookup yields CDR1 PRHDT and CDR2 FYEKMQ (reference sequence). The CDR3 contains 15 residues. Germline trimming cut 5 bases from V and 0 bases from J; bases unmatched to any gene: 6. In nucleotides, the CDR3 is TGTGCCAGCAGCGAAAGACAGGGGAGCTCCTACGAGCAGTACTTC. It yields the protein CASSERQGSSYEQYF.